Listed here is a single T cell receptor (beta chain). Its cognate antigen is unknown. The V segment lost 5 bases and the J segment 5 bases; nucleotides outside the gene matches: 6. This CDR3 region has 15 residues. Looked up from germline, CDR1 is MNHEY and CDR2 is SMNVEV (reference sequence). These data are taken from a study of a mutant IDH1 vaccine in newly diagnosed glioma. Whole-study context: V12 fell at week 35 and V13, the study end, at week 47.

Repertoires were generated with immunoSEQ multiplex PCR, while TCRdb's copy carries only in-frame clones and drops some. Of around 70,000 clones in the sample, around 90% were seen once. Time point reported: week 35, safety follow-up. Doses consisted of 300 ug of mutant IDH1 20-mer peptide each, paired with topical imiquimod. Each of the donors came in with new WHO grade 3 or 4 astrocytomas that were IDH1-mutant and ATRX-lost. This chain connects TRBV27 to TRBJ2-5; 12 bases align to TRBD2. The material sequenced was PBMCs, taken from a glioma patient whose treatment included an IDH1 peptide vaccine. The receptor was isolated from a young man with glioma. The CDR3 DNA reads TGTGCCAGCAGTCAACTAGCGGGAGGTTGGGAGACCCAGTACTTC. Amino acids: CASSQLAGGWETQYF.